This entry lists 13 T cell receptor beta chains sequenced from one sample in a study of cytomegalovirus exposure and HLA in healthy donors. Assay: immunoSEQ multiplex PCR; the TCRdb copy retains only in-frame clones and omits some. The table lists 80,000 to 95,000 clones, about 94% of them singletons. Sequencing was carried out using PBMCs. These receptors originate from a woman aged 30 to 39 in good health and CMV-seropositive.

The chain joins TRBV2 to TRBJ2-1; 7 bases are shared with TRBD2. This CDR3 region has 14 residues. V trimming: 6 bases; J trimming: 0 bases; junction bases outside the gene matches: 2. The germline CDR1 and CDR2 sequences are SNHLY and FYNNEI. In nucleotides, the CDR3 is TGTGCCAGCAGGGGGGGGACCTCCTACAATGAGCAGTTCTTC. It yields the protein CASRGGTSYNEQFF.

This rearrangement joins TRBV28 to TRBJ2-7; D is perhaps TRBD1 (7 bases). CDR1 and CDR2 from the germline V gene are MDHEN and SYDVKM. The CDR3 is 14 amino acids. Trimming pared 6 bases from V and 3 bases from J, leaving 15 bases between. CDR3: CASRRDSSVYEQYF. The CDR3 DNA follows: TGTGCCAGCAGGCGGGACAGCAGCGTCTACGAGCAGTACTTC.

CDR3 protein: CASRAIGLDSSYEQYF. CDR3 in DNA: TGTGCCAGCAGGGCCATCGGACTAGATAGCTCCTACGAGCAGTACTTC. V and J are TRBV6-6 and TRBJ2-7, with TRBD2 matching over 7 bases. This CDR3 contains 16 residues. Germline V lookup: CDR1 MNHNY, CDR2 SVGAGI (reference sequence). Trimming cost V 6 bases and J 0 bases; bases outside gene matches: 11.

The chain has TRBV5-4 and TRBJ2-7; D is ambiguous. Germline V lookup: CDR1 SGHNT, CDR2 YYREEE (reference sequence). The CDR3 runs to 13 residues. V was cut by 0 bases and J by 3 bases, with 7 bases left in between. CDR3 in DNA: TGTGCCAGCAGCTTGGGGTCGGGCTACGAGCAGTACTTC. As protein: CASSLGSGYEQYF.

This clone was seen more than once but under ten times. CDR3: CASSQGLARYEQFF. CDR3 coding DNA: TGCGCCAGCAGCCAGGGACTAGCAAGATATGAGCAGTTCTTC. The chain uses TRBV4-3 and TRBJ2-1; 9 bases match TRBD2. With 3 bases clipped from V and 8 bases from J, the junction kept 5 bases outside the gene matches. The CDR3 extends over 14 amino acids. The germline CDR1 and CDR2 sequences are LGHNA and YSLEER.

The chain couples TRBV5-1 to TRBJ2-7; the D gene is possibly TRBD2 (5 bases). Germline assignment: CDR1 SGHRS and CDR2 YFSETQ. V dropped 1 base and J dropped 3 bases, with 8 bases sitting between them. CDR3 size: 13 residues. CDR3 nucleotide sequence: TGCGCCAGCAGCTTGACCGGGAACTACGAGCAGTACTTC. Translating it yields CASSLTGNYEQYF.

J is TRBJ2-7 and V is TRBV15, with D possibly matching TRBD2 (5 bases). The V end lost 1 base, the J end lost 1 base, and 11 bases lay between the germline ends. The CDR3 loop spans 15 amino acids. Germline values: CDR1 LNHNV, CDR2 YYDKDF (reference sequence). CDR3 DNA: TGTGCCACCAGCAGAGGGTCTCTAGCATCCTACGAGCAGTACTTC. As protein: CATSRGSLASYEQYF.

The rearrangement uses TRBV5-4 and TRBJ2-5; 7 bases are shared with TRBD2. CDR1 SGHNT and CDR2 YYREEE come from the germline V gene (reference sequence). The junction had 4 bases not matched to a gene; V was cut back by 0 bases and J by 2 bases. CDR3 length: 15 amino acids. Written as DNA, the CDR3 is TGTGCCAGCAGCTTGGCCGGGACTACGCAAGAGACCCAGTACTTC. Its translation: CASSLAGTTQETQYF.

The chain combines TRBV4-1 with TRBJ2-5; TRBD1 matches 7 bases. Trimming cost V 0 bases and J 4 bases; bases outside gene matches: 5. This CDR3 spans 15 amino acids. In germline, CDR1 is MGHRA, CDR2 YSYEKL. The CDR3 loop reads CASSQDSTGRETQYF. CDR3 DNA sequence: TGCGCCAGCAGCCAAGATTCGACAGGGCGAGAGACCCAGTACTTC.

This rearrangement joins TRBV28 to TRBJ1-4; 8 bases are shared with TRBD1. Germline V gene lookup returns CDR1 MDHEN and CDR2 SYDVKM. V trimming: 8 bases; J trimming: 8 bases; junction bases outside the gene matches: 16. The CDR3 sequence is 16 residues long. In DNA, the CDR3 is TGTGCCAGCCTCGGAGATCGGACAGGGCTCGTGGAAAAACTGTTTTTT. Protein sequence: CASLGDRTGLVEKLFF. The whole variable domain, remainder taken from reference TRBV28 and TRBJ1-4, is DVKVTQSSRYLVKRTGEKVFLECVQDMDHENMFWYRQDPGLGLRLIYFSYDVKMKEKGDIPEGYSVSREKKERFSLILESASTNQTSMYLCASLGDRTGLVEKLFFGSGTQLSVL.

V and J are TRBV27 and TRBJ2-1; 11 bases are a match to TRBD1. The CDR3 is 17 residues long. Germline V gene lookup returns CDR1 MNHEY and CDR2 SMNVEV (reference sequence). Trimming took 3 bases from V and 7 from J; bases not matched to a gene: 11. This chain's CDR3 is CASSFLGPGQGGNEQFF. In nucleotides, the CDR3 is TGTGCCAGCAGTTTCCTAGGGCCGGGACAGGGGGGGAATGAGCAGTTCTTC.

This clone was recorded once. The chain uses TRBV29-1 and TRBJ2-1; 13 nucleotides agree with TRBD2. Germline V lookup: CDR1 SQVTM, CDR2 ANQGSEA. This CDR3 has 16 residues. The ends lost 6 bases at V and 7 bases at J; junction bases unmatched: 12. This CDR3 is CSVLEGLAGYGNEQFF. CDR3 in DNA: TGCAGCGTACTGGAGGGACTAGCGGGATACGGGAATGAGCAGTTCTTC.

CDR3: CATSRDPSSYNEQFF. Here the CDR3 DNA reads TGTGCCACCAGCAGAGATCCTAGCTCCTACAATGAGCAGTTCTTC. The rearrangement uses TRBV15 and TRBJ2-1; D gene unclear. The CDR3 length is 15 residues. Germline-derived CDR1 and CDR2 are LNHNV and YYDKDF (reference sequence). Trimming took 0 bases from V and 0 from J, leaving 6 bases between them.